These 29 T cell receptor beta chains were all obtained from the same sample, sequenced in a study of cytomegalovirus exposure and HLA in healthy donors. The PCR was carried out with 60 Vbeta primers and 13 Jbeta primers. Here immunoSEQ multiplex PCR was the method, and the copy in TCRdb shows in-frame clones only, minus some. The sample holds 75,000 to 100,000 clones; 60% to 85% are singletons and the top ten take roughly a sixth. Material: PBMCs. The source of these receptors is a man aged 55 to 69 in good health and CMV-seropositive.

The chain recombines TRBV5-5 with TRBJ1-1, with no clear D. The CDR3 spans 14 residues. The germline V gene encodes CDR1 SGHKS and CDR2 YYEKEE (reference sequence). V was clipped by 2 bases and J by 1 base, with 9 bases between them. CDR3 nucleotides: TGTGCCAGCAGCTTACCCATGGCGAACACTGAAGCTTTCTTT. Encoded protein: CASSLPMANTEAFF.

This rearrangement joins TRBV18 to TRBJ2-2; D perhaps matches TRBD2 (5 bases). Germline lookup yields CDR1 KGHSH and CDR2 LQKENI. Trimming left V 7 bases short and J 7 bases short, with 25 bases between. This CDR3 is 17 amino acids long. The CDR3 is CASLAGLYPGGNGELFF. The CDR3 DNA sequence: TGTGCCAGCTTGGCCGGACTGTACCCCGGAGGAAACGGGGAGCTGTTTTTT.

The table lists this clone with a few counts. This sequence joins TRBV6-6 and TRBJ2-7; D is unresolved. The CDR3 consists of 11 residues. The V and J ends lost 4 bases and 3 bases respectively, with 4 bases between them. Germline CDR1 reads MNHNY; CDR2 reads SVGAGI (reference sequence). DNA for the CDR3: TGTGCCAGCAGTTCCCGCTACGAGCAGTACTTC. The encoded protein is CASSSRYEQYF.

The count of this clone is one. The gene calls are TRBV28 and TRBJ1-2; possibly TRBD1 for D (5 bases). Looked up from germline, CDR1 is MDHEN and CDR2 is SYDVKM. This CDR3 has 15 amino acids. Trimming shortened V by 1 base and J by 3 bases, and 12 bases separated the two germline ends. The CDR3 spells CASSLFFVRDYGYTF. As DNA, the CDR3 is TGTGCCAGCAGTTTATTTTTCGTCAGGGACTATGGCTACACCTTC.

This clone was seen a single time. This chain uses TRBV7-9 with TRBJ2-7; TRBD2 might be the D (5 bases). CDR1 and CDR2 (germline): SEHNR, FQNEAQ (reference sequence). CDR3 size: 14 residues. Trimming took off 1 base at V and 0 bases at J, with 7 bases between the two ends. The CDR3 DNA reads TGTGCCAGCAGCTTAGACCGGGACTCCTACGAGCAGTACTTC. This gives the protein CASSLDRDSYEQYF.

The chain is built from TRBV4-2 and TRBJ2-7, with D possibly TRBD2 on 6 matching bases. From germline, CDR1 is LGHNA and CDR2 YNFKEQ. Trimming stripped 0 bases from V and 0 bases from J, with 12 bases between. This CDR3 is built from 16 residues. CDR3 protein: CASSQESGLSSYEQYF. The CDR3 DNA follows: TGTGCCAGCAGCCAAGAGTCGGGACTGAGCTCCTACGAGCAGTACTTC.

The V call is TRBV5-1, the J call TRBJ2-1, with a tentative D call TRBD1 (6 bases). The CDR3 extends over 16 amino acids. CDR1 is SGHRS, CDR2 YFSETQ, per germline. V gave up 4 bases and J gave up 0 bases, with 14 bases separating them. CDR3: CASSPRQVSSYNEQFF. The CDR3 DNA sequence: TGCGCCAGCAGCCCAAGACAGGTTAGCTCCTACAATGAGCAGTTCTTC.

The chain uses TRBV4-2 and TRBJ1-4, with 9 bases matching TRBD1. The germline gives CDR1 LGHNA, CDR2 YNFKEQ. The CDR3 totals 16 residues. The V gene end was trimmed by 0 bases and the J gene end by 7 bases; junction bases not matched to a gene: 6. The CDR3 here is CASSQDRRDRAEKLFF. The CDR3 nucleotides are TGTGCCAGCAGCCAAGATAGAAGGGACAGGGCTGAAAAACTGTTTTTT.

This clone has only a few counts. The chain recombines TRBV4-3 with TRBJ1-1; D might be TRBD1 (5 bases). The CDR3 loop spans 13 amino acids. Deletions cut 0 bases from V and 8 bases from J, with 10 bases between. The germline CDR1 and CDR2 sequences are LGHNA and YSLEER. CDR3: CASSQDWSGEAFF. The DNA for the CDR3 is TGCGCCAGCAGCCAAGATTGGTCAGGGGAAGCTTTCTTT.

V gene TRBV27 combines with J gene TRBJ2-3; D call uncertain. Trimming stripped 5 bases from V and 3 bases from J, with 12 bases between. Germline CDR1 MNHEY, CDR2 SMNVEV (reference sequence). This CDR3 contains 14 residues. The CDR3 loop is CASSMALPTDTQYF. DNA for the CDR3: TGTGCCAGCAGTATGGCCCTCCCGACAGATACGCAGTATTTT.

The chain combines TRBV4-2 with TRBJ2-1, with D perhaps TRBD2 (6 bases). CDR1 and CDR2 from the germline V gene are LGHNA and YNFKEQ. The CDR3 is made up of 17 amino acids. The ends were cut back, 0 bases at V and 4 bases at J, with 16 bases in the middle. CDR3 sequence: CASSQDLSLGGYNEQFF. The CDR3 DNA reads as TGTGCCAGCAGCCAAGATTTATCCTTGGGGGGATACAATGAGCAGTTCTTC.

The rearrangement joins TRBV28 to TRBJ1-4; 9 bases are a match to TRBD1. This CDR3 contains 14 residues. Germline V gene lookup returns CDR1 MDHEN and CDR2 SYDVKM. V gave up 5 bases and J gave up 7 bases; unmatched junction bases: 5. The CDR3 DNA reads TGTGCCAGCAGTCTGACAGGGGGGATTGAAAAACTGTTTTTT. Encoded protein: CASSLTGGIEKLFF. The full variable domain, rest sourced from reference TRBV28 and TRBJ1-4, is DVKVTQSSRYLVKRTGEKVFLECVQDMDHENMFWYRQDPGLGLRLIYFSYDVKMKEKGDIPEGYSVSREKKERFSLILESASTNQTSMYLCASSLTGGIEKLFFGSGTQLSVL.

V and J are TRBV11-1 and TRBJ1-1, with 8 bases that match TRBD1. CDR1 is SGHAT and CDR2 is FQDESV in the germline V gene (reference sequence). J lost 5 bases, V lost 8 bases, and 10 bases had no gene match. CDR3 length: 14 amino acids. In nucleotides, the CDR3 is TGTGCCAGCGGTTTAAACAGGGGGGGGACTGAAGCTTTCTTT. Protein product: CASGLNRGGTEAFF.

This chain links TRBV2 with TRBJ2-3, with D possibly TRBD2 on 5 matching bases. V shed 3 bases and J shed 2 bases, with 12 bases lying between them. The CDR3 is 15 amino acids. Germline V gene sequence: CDR1 SNHLY, CDR2 FYNNEI. In DNA, the CDR3 is TGTGCCAGCAGTGAGTTCGAGGGCAACACAGATACGCAGTATTTT. Its protein is CASSEFEGNTDTQYF.

A few counts support this clone. The chain couples TRBV6-5 to TRBJ2-2, with 7 bases fitting TRBD1. Germline CDR1 is MNHEY and CDR2 is SVGAGI. The ends lost 0 bases at V and 6 bases at J; junction bases unmatched: 4. The CDR3 is 15 amino acids. The CDR3 protein is CASSYSPRGPGELFF. The CDR3 DNA is TGTGCCAGCAGTTACTCGCCGAGGGGGCCCGGGGAGCTGTTTTTT.

The rearrangement joins TRBV14 to TRBJ1-6, with TRBD1 identical over 11 bases. This CDR3 has 17 residues. Looked up from germline, CDR1 is SGHDN and CDR2 is FVKESK. The V segment lost 0 bases and the J segment 7 bases; nucleotides outside the gene matches: 5. The chain's CDR3 is CASSQDLRDRGNSPLHF. DNA for the CDR3: TGTGCCAGCAGCCAAGATCTACGGGACAGGGGGAATTCACCCCTCCACTTT.

This sequence joins TRBV2 and TRBJ1-1; 11 positions agree with TRBD1. Germline V gene sequence: CDR1 SNHLY, CDR2 FYNNEI. CDR3 length equals 16 residues. V lost 4 bases, J lost 0 bases, and 4 bases stayed unmatched. Here the CDR3 reads CASSARTGGLNTEAFF. The CDR3 nucleotides are TGTGCCAGCAGTGCCCGGACAGGGGGCTTGAACACTGAAGCTTTCTTT. The whole variable domain, remainder taken from reference TRBV2 and TRBJ1-1, is EPEVTQTPSHQVTQMGQEVILRCVPISNHLYFYWYRQILGQKVEFLVSFYNNEISEKSEIFDDQFSVERPDGSNFTLKIRSTKLEDSAMYFCASSARTGGLNTEAFFGQGTRLTVV.

The CDR3 reads CASSLRDRADNEQFF. As DNA, the CDR3 is TGTGCCAGTAGTCTCCGGGACAGGGCCGACAATGAGCAGTTCTTC. This rearrangement joins TRBV19 to TRBJ2-1; the match to TRBD1 covers 9 bases. J gave up 5 bases and V 5 bases, and 7 bases lay outside the gene matches. Germline V CDR1 and CDR2: LNHDA, SQIVND (reference sequence). The CDR3 is made up of 15 amino acids.

This rearrangement joins TRBV6-5 to TRBJ1-2, with 7 bases matching TRBD1. Per the germline V gene, CDR1 is MNHEY and CDR2 is SVGAGI. V dropped 6 bases and J dropped 5; count of bases not matched to a gene: 6. This CDR3 contains 13 residues. The CDR3 nucleotides read TGTGCCAGCAGGCAGGGGGTCGGGTATGGCTACACCTTC. This translates into CASRQGVGYGYTF.

The chain couples TRBV25-1 to TRBJ1-4, with 11 positions matching TRBD1. This CDR3 region has 14 residues. The germline CDR1 and CDR2 sequences are MGHDK and SYGVNS. V lost 3 bases to trimming and J lost 7 bases; unmatched junction nucleotides: 1. CDR3 in amino acids: CASSEDRGLEKLFF. The CDR3 nucleotides read TGTGCCAGCAGTGAGGACAGGGGGCTTGAAAAACTGTTTTTT.

This clone was seen a single time. The rearrangement links TRBV19 to TRBJ1-5; the D gene is possibly TRBD1 (6 bases). The CDR3 is 15 residues long. The V end was cut by 8 bases, the J end by 7 bases, with 21 bases between. Germline CDR1 is LNHDA and CDR2 is SQIVND (reference sequence). DNA of the CDR3: TGTGCCAGTGCGCCGGATAACACCAGGGGACAGCCCCAGCATTTT. Translated: CASAPDNTRGQPQHF.

The chain has TRBV13 and TRBJ1-6; D perhaps matches TRBD1 (5 bases). V was pared by 0 bases and J by 7 bases, with 16 bases between. The CDR3 runs to 17 residues. CDR1 is PRHDT and CDR2 is FYEKMQ in the germline V gene (reference sequence). CDR3 in DNA: TGTGCCAGCAGCTTAGGACCTCAGGGTAGTGGAAATTCACCCCTCCACTTT. This encodes CASSLGPQGSGNSPLHF.

CDR3 sequence: CASSQERGTEAFF. The DNA of the CDR3 is TGCGCCAGCAGCCAAGAGAGAGGTACTGAAGCTTTCTTT. V is TRBV4-1 and J is TRBJ1-1; D remains ambiguous. Trimming cost V 0 bases and J 5 bases, with 7 bases left between them. Germline lookup yields CDR1 MGHRA and CDR2 YSYEKL. The CDR3 extends over 13 amino acids.

The sample holds a few counts of this clone. The chain links TRBV7-9 to TRBJ2-3; D not resolved. V was pared by 7 bases and J by 2 bases, with 16 bases between. The length of the CDR3 is 15 residues. Germline CDR1 reads SEHNR; CDR2 reads FQNEAQ (reference sequence). CDR3 sequence (DNA): TGTGCCAGCATGGGCCAAGCTCCATTCACAGATACGCAGTATTTT. Translating gives CASMGQAPFTDTQYF.

The chain is built from TRBV6-5 and TRBJ2-1; no definite D call. CDR3 length: 15 residues. The germline V gene encodes CDR1 MNHEY and CDR2 SVGAGI. Between the trimmed V and J ends, which lost 4 bases and 4 bases, there was a span of 14 bases. CDR3 nucleotides: TGTGCCAGCAGTTTAGCCGCAGTAGAGTACAATGAGCAGTTCTTC. It is translated as CASSLAAVEYNEQFF.

The chain couples TRBV6-5 to TRBJ2-7; 8 bases map to TRBD1. The CDR3 is made up of 12 amino acids. Trimming cost V 6 bases and J 2 bases; bases outside gene matches: 0. Per germline, CDR1 MNHEY and CDR2 SVGAGI. The CDR3 DNA reads TGTGCCAGCAGACAGGGGGCCTACGAGCAGTACTTC. Protein sequence: CASRQGAYEQYF.

The rearrangement uses TRBV7-2 and TRBJ1-1, with 7 bases lining up with TRBD1. The V gene end was trimmed by 5 bases and the J gene end by 1 base; junction bases not matched to a gene: 10. In germline, CDR1 is SGHTA, CDR2 FQGNSA. The CDR3 sequence is 16 residues long. Here the CDR3 reads CASSPQTGITNTEAFF. CDR3 bases: TGTGCCAGCAGCCCCCAGACAGGGATAACGAACACTGAAGCTTTCTTT.

The chain links TRBV29-1 to TRBJ1-1; TRBD1 agrees at 12 bases. The CDR3 contains 18 residues. The V and J ends lost 3 bases and 4 bases, in that order; junction bases with no gene match: 15. Per the germline V gene, CDR1 is SQVTM and CDR2 is ANQGSEA. The CDR3 DNA follows: TGCAGCGTTGATCCCAAACGCGGGACAGGGGGCTCGGGCACTGAAGCTTTCTTT. Translated: CSVDPKRGTGGSGTEAFF.

This clone was seen just once. V gene TRBV9 combines with J gene TRBJ1-2; D may be TRBD1 (5 bases). The CDR3 has 16 residues. Germline V gene data show CDR1 as SGDLS and CDR2 as YYNGEE. V was shortened by 0 bases and J by 4 bases, with 16 bases between the two germline ends. CDR3 loop: CASSVGPRGDGYGYTF. The CDR3 coding sequence is TGTGCCAGCAGCGTAGGCCCCCGGGGGGATGGCTATGGCTACACCTTC.